This is a list of T cell receptor beta chains from one sample in a study of T-cell memory formation after mild COVID-19. MiXCR was run by TCRdb on the 5' RACE reads, yielding one entry per CDR3 protein. The profile shows about 420,000 distinct CDR3 sequences, about 25% of them singletons. Material for sequencing was PBMCs or a T cell subset sorted from them (not recorded which). Receptors were obtained from an adult woman who had mild COVID-19 (a few samples of this study predate the infection). Cell type and time point are not known. The CDR3 runs from the conserved cysteine through the conserved F or W. The D gene is left open where the match is weak. The size of a clone is reported for some rows only, either as once, few or many, or as a class for expanded clones.

.	TRBJ2-3	TRBV5-1	17	few	CASSVDQQGTMGGTQYF	TGCGCCAGCAGCGTTGATCAACAGGGTACTATGGGAGGTACGCAATATTTT
.	TRBJ2-3	TRBV12-3/TRBV12-4	12	.	CASNRDYDTQYF	TGTGCCAGCAACAGGGACTACGATACGCAGTATTTT
.	TRBJ2-7	TRBV6-6	15	few	CASSYSREGAYEQYF	TGTGCCAGCAGTTACTCCAGGGAGGGGGCCTACGAGCAGTACTTC
TRBD1	TRBJ1-1	TRBV5-1	13	few	CASRPRQGLGAFF	TGCGCCAGCAGACCCAGACAGGGGTTAGGGGCTTTCTTT
.	TRBJ2-1	TRBV19	13	once	CARLLTTYNEQFF	TGTGCCAGACTCCTGACTACCTACAATGAGCAGTTCTTC
TRBD1	TRBJ1-1	TRBV5-1	14	many	CASSWGQANTEAFF	TGCGCCAGCAGCTGGGGACAGGCGAACACTGAAGCTTTCTTT
.	TRBJ2-7	TRBV27	13	.	CASSLTRAYEQYF	TGTGCCAGCAGTTTAACGCGGGCCTACGAGCAGTACTTC
.	TRBJ1-2	TRBV29-1	12	.	CSVDTGYYGYTF	TGCAGCGTTGATACAGGGTACTATGGCTACACCTTC
TRBD1	TRBJ2-1	TRBV30	16	once	CAWSPSRGDRGWEQFF	TGTGCCTGGAGTCCATCTCGAGGGGACAGGGGTTGGGAGCAGTTCTTC
.	TRBJ2-7	TRBV13	14	.	CASSLEPSYYEQYF	TGTGCCAGCAGCTTAGAGCCTAGCTACTACGAGCAGTACTTC
.	TRBJ1-1	TRBV25-1	13	few	CASSSTRGTEAFF	TGTGCCAGCAGCTCCACGAGGGGCACTGAAGCTTTCTTT
TRBD2	TRBJ2-7	TRBV11-1	14	few	CASSASGSGYEQYF	TGTGCCAGCAGCGCGAGCGGGAGCGGCTACGAGCAGTACTTC
.	TRBJ2-5	TRBV7-9	15	few	CASSLVITTQETQYF	TGTGCCAGCAGCTTAGTAATTACCACCCAAGAGACCCAGTACTTC
.	TRBJ2-5	TRBV12-3/TRBV12-4	14	.	CASTMGGKQETQYF	TGTGCCAGCACGATGGGGGGAAAACAAGAGACCCAGTACTTC
TRBD2	TRBJ2-1	TRBV6-5	16	few	CASSYSTGGSDSEQFF	TGTGCCAGCAGTTACTCGACGGGAGGGTCGGATAGTGAGCAGTTCTTC
.	TRBJ1-1	TRBV7-9	12	.	CASSLDVRAAFF	TGTGCCAGCAGCTTAGATGTCAGGGCGGCTTTCTTT
.	TRBJ2-7	TRBV12-5	11	.	CASEHNYEQYF	TGTGCTAGTGAGCACAATTACGAGCAGTACTTC
TRBD1	TRBJ1-2	TRBV29-1	12	.	CSVEYRGYGYTF	TGCAGCGTTGAGTACAGGGGCTATGGCTACACCTTC
TRBD1	TRBJ2-7	TRBV12-3/TRBV12-4	16	many	CASSPQDRAISYEQYF	TGTGCCAGCAGCCCTCAGGACAGGGCGATCTCCTACGAGCAGTACTTC
.	TRBJ1-2	TRBV5-1	13	few	CASSIRADYGYTF	TGCGCCAGCAGCATCCGGGCCGACTATGGCTACACCTTC
.	TRBJ1-1	TRBV12-3/TRBV12-4	11	.	CASTRVTEAFF	TGTGCCAGCACAAGGGTCACTGAAGCTTTCTTT
TRBD2	TRBJ2-1	TRBV12-3/TRBV12-4	17	.	CASSWREWGTSYNEQFF	TGTGCCAGCAGTTGGCGGGAGTGGGGAACTTCCTACAATGAGCAGTTCTTC
TRBD2	TRBJ2-1	TRBV12-3/TRBV12-4	15	few	CASSLASGRRDEQFF	TGTGCCAGCAGTTTGGCTAGCGGGAGGAGAGATGAGCAGTTCTTC
.	TRBJ1-2	TRBV7-9	15	.	CASSLEFGRTHGYTF	TGTGCCAGCAGCTTAGAGTTTGGTCGGACCCATGGCTACACCTTC
TRBD1	TRBJ2-7	TRBV27	14	.	CASSVGTGVYEQYF	TGTGCCAGCAGTGTCGGGACAGGGGTCTACGAGCAGTACTTC
TRBD1	TRBJ1-2	TRBV29-1	13	.	CSVEVRQGGTYTF	TGCAGCGTTGAAGTCCGACAGGGCGGAACCTACACCTTC
TRBD1	TRBJ2-7	TRBV12-3/TRBV12-4	14	.	CASSYGTGVSEQYF	TGTGCCAGCAGTTATGGGACAGGGGTATCCGAGCAGTACTTC
.	TRBJ2-1	TRBV12-2	14	few	CASRDGSSYNEQFF	TGTGCAAGTCGGGACGGGAGCTCCTACAATGAGCAGTTCTTC
TRBD2	TRBJ2-5	TRBV7-6	16	few	CASSSASSGGEETQYF	TGTGCCAGCAGCTCCGCCTCTAGCGGGGGTGAAGAGACCCAGTACTTC
TRBD2	TRBJ2-3	TRBV7-3	14	.	CASKLALSTDTQYF	TGTGCCAGTAAACTAGCGTTAAGCACAGATACGCAGTATTTT
.	TRBJ2-7	TRBV30	13	.	CAWSVGTTYEQYF	TGTGCCTGGAGTGTAGGCACTACCTACGAGCAGTACTTC
TRBD1	TRBJ1-2	TRBV4-1	17	.	CASSQTATGGSDYGYTF	TGCGCCAGCAGCCAAACGGCGACAGGGGGCTCTGACTATGGCTACACCTTC
.	TRBJ1-4	TRBV4-1	14	.	CASSQLDRDEKLFF	TGCGCCAGCAGCCAACTAGACAGAGATGAAAAACTGTTTTTT
.	TRBJ1-1	TRBV9	14	.	CASSDGGGNTEAFF	TGTGCCAGCAGCGACGGAGGGGGTAACACTGAAGCTTTCTTT
.	TRBJ2-1	TRBV29-1	14	few	CSVFRDAGPNEQFF	TGCAGCGTTTTTAGGGACGCCGGCCCCAATGAGCAGTTCTTC
.	TRBJ2-5	TRBV5-5	15	few	CASSPRTGQTETQYF	TGTGCCAGCAGCCCGAGAACAGGACAAACGGAGACCCAGTACTTC
.	TRBJ1-4	TRBV24-1	14	.	CATSLGGPDEKLFF	TGTGCCACCAGTTTGGGGGGTCCCGATGAAAAACTGTTTTTT
.	TRBJ2-3	TRBV27	16	.	CASTPLEALSTDTQYF	TGTGCCAGCACTCCACTAGAGGCCCTTAGCACAGATACGCAGTATTTT
TRBD1	TRBJ1-1	TRBV4-2	14	.	CASSQKTGQAEAFF	TGTGCCAGCAGCCAAAAGACAGGGCAGGCTGAAGCTTTCTTT
.	TRBJ2-5	TRBV30	11	few	CAWSVRETQYF	TGTGCCTGGAGTGTACGGGAGACCCAGTACTTC
TRBD1	TRBJ2-7	TRBV20-1	14	once	CSAFRDRPYYEQYF	TGCAGTGCATTTCGGGACAGGCCATACTACGAGCAGTACTTC
.	TRBJ1-1	TRBV29-1	10	.	CSVRQDEAFF	TGCAGCGTGCGACAGGATGAAGCTTTCTTT
TRBD1	TRBJ2-5	TRBV11-2	15	few	CASRVAGGVWETQYF	TGTGCCAGCAGGGTCGCAGGGGGCGTCTGGGAGACCCAGTACTTC
TRBD1	TRBJ1-5	TRBV18	14	.	CASSPTGGKQPQHF	TGTGCCAGCTCACCTACAGGGGGCAAACAGCCCCAGCATTTT
.	TRBJ1-2	TRBV3-1	14	.	CASSQPGAVYGYTF	TGTGCCAGCAGCCAGCCTGGGGCGGTCTATGGCTACACCTTC
.	TRBJ2-7	TRBV7-8	13	few	CASTDGITYEQYF	TGTGCCAGCACTGACGGAATTACCTACGAGCAGTACTTC
.	TRBJ1-1	TRBV10-3	14	few	CAIRDGYSSSEAFF	TGTGCCATCAGGGACGGATATTCTTCGTCTGAAGCTTTCTTT
.	TRBJ2-5	TRBV6-2/TRBV6-3	14	.	CASSRGRTQETQYF	TGTGCCAGCAGTCGAGGACGGACGCAAGAGACCCAGTACTTC
.	TRBJ2-7	TRBV4-3	13	.	CASSQAQGVEQYF	TGCGCCAGCAGCCAAGCGCAGGGCGTCGAGCAGTACTTC
.	TRBJ2-1	TRBV11-2	14	few	CASSFTSRDNEQFF	TGTGCCAGCAGCTTCACTAGCAGAGACAATGAGCAGTTCTTC
.	TRBJ2-2	TRBV3-1	12	few	CASSREPGELFF	TGTGCCAGCAGCCGAGAGCCCGGGGAGCTGTTTTTT
.	TRBJ2-5	TRBV12-3/TRBV12-4	15	few	CASSLHPGAGETQYF	TGTGCCAGCAGCCTCCACCCGGGGGCGGGGGAGACCCAGTACTTC
TRBD2	TRBJ2-3	TRBV29-1	14	few	CSVGLAGAPDTQYF	TGCAGCGTTGGGCTAGCGGGAGCCCCAGATACGCAGTATTTT
.	TRBJ1-3	TRBV10-2	13	few	CATREGNGNTIYF	TGCGCCACCAGGGAGGGCAATGGAAACACCATATATTTT